This TCR beta chain was retrieved from a study of T-cell reconstitution after alpha-beta-depleted transplantation in children. Findings and limits, study-wide: About two months after transplant, alpha-beta T cells reportedly came from several hundred expanded graft clones.

V lost 1 base and J lost 5; bases outside the gene matches: 16. In germline, CDR1 is SGHRS, CDR2 YFSETQ. There are 18 residues in the CDR3. On this clonotype itself: Antigen unknown.

The TCRbeta library incorporated unique molecular identifiers. One entry per CDR3 protein, called by TCRdb with MiXCR from the PCR reads. The sample records fewer than 700,000 distinct CDR3 sequences, under 25% being singletons. The chain links TRBV5-1 to TRBJ1-1, with TRBD1 matching over 8 bases. The TCR originated in a boy under three years old who had a stem cell transplant for acute myeloid leukemia, so the T cells may come from the graft donor. The source material was PBMCs, mostly from graft donor cells, sampled 360 days after TCRalphabeta/CD19-depleted stem cell transplant. CDR3 sequence (DNA): TGCGCCAGCAGCTTGTATGTTTCCCAGGGGGCAATGGGAACTGAAGCTTTCTTT. The encoded protein is CASSLYVSQGAMGTEAFF.